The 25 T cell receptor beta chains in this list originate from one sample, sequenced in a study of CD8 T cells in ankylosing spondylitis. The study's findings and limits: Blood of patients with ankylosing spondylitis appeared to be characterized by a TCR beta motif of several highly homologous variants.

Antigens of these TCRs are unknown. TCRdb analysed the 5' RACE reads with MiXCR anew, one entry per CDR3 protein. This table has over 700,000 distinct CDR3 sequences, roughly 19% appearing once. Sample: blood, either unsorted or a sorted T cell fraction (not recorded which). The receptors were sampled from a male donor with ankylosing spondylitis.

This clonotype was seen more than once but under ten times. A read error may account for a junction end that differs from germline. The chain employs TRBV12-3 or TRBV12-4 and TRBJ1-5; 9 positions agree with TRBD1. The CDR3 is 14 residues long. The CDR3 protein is CASSLGTGRQPQHF. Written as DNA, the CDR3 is TGTGCCAGCAGCTTAGGGACAGGGCGGCAGCCCCAGCATTTT.

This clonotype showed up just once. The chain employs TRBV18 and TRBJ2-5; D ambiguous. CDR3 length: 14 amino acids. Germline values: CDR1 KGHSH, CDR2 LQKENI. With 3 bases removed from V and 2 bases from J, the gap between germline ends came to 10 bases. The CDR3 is CASSPTTVQETQYF. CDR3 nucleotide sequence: TGTGCCAGCTCACCCACCACGGTGCAAGAGACCCAGTACTTC.

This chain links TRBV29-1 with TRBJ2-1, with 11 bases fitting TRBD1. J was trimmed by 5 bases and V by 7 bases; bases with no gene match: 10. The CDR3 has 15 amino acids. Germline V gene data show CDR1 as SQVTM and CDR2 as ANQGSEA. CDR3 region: CSGRGTGGSDNEQFF. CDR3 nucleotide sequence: TGCAGCGGGAGAGGGACAGGGGGTTCTGACAATGAGCAGTTCTTC.

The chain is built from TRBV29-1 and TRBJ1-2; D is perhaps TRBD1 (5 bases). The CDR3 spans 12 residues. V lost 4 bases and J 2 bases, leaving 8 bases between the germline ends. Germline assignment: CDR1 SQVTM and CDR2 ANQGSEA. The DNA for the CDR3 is TGCAGCGTTGGGGACGCCAACTATGGCTACACCTTC. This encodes CSVGDANYGYTF.

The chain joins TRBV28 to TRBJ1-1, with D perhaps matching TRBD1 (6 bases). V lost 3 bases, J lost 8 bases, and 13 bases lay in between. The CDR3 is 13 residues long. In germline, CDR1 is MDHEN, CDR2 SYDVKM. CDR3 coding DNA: TGTGCCAGCAGTTTGGGGTTACAGGGAGAAGCTTTCTTT. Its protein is CASSLGLQGEAFF.

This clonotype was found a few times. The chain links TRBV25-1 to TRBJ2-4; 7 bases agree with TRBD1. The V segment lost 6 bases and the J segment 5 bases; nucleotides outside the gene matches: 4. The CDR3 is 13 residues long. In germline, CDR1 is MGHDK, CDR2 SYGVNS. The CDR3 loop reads CASRIGQENIQYF. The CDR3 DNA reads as TGTGCCAGCAGGATCGGACAGGAAAACATTCAGTACTTC. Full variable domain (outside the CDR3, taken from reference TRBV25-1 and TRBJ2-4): EADIYQTPRYLVIGTGKKITLECSQTMGHDKMYWYQQDPGMELHLIHYSYGVNSTEKGDLSSESTVSRIRTEHFPLTLESARPSHTSQYLCASRIGQENIQYFGAGTRLSVL.

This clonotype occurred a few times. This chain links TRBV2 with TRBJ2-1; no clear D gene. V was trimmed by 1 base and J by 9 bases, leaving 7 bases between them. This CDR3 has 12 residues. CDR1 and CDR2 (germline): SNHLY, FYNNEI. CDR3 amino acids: CASSEGRSEQFF. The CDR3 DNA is TGTGCCAGCAGTGAAGGTAGGAGTGAGCAGTTCTTC.

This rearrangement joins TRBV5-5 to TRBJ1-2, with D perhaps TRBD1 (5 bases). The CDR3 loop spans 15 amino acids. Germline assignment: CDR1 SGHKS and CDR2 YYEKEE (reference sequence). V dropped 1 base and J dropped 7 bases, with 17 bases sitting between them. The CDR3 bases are TGTGCCAGCAGCTTGTTGGGGGATACGGCCGGTGGCTACACCTTC. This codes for CASSLLGDTAGGYTF.

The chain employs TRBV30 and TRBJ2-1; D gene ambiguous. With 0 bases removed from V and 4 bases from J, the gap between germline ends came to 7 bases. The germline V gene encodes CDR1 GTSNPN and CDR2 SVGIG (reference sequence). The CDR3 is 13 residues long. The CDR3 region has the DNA TGTGCCTGGAGTGTAGGTCCATACAATGAGCAGTTCTTC. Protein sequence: CAWSVGPYNEQFF.

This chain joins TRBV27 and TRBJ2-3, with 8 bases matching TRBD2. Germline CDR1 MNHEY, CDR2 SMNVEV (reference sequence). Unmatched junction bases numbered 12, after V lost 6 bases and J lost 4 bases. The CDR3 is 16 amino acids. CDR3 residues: CASSLSRRGGPDTQYF. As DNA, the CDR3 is TGTGCCAGCAGCCTTTCCCGCCGGGGGGGACCAGATACGCAGTATTTT.

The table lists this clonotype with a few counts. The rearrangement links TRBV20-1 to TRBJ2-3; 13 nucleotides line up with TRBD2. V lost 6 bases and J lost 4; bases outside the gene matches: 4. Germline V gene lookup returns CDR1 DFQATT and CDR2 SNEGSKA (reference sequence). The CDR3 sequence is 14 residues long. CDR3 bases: TGCAGTGCCGTAGGACTAGCGGGAGCAGATACGCAGTATTTT. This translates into CSAVGLAGADTQYF.

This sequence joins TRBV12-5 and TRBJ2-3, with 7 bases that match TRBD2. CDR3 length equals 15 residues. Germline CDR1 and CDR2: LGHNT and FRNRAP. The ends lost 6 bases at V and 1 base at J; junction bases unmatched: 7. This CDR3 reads CASGTILAGTDTQYF. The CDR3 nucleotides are TGTGCTAGTGGAACCATCCTAGCGGGCACAGATACGCAGTATTTT.

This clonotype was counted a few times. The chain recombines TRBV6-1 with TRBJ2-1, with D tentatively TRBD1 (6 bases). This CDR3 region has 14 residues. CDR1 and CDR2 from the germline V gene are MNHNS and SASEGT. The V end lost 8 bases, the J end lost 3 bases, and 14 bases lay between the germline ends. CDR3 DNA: TGTGCCAGCGGAAGACAGGACCTCTACAATGAGCAGTTCTTC. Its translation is CASGRQDLYNEQFF.

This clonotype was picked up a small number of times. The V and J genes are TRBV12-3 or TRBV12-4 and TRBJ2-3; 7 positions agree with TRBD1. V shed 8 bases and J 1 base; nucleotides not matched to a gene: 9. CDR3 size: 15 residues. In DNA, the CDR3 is TGTGCCAGCCGGCGGCAGGGGGTAGGCACAGATACGCAGTATTTT. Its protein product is CASRRQGVGTDTQYF.

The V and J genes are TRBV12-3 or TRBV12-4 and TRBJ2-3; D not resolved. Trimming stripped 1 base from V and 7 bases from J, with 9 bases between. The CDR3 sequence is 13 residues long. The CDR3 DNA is TGTGCCAGCAGTTTAGGCTGGGCCTATACGCAGTATTTT. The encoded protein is CASSLGWAYTQYF.

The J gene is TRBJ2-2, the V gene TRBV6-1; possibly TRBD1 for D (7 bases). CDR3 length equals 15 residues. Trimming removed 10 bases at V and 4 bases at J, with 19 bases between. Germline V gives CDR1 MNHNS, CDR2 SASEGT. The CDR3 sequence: CATRTQGGATGELFF. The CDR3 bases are TGTGCCACAAGAACTCAGGGGGGTGCCACCGGGGAGCTGTTTTTT.

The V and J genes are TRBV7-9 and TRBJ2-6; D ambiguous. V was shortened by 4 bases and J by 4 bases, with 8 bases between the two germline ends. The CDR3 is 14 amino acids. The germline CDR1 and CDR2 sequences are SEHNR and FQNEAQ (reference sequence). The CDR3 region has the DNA TGTGCCAGCAGCTCCTCGCCCGGGGCCAACGTCCTGACTTTC. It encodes CASSSSPGANVLTF.

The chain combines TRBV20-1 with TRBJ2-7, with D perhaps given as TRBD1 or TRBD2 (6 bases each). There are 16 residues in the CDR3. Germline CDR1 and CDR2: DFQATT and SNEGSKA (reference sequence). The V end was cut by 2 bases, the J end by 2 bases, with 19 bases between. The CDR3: CSARFLGGREPYEQYF. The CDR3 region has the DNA TGCAGTGCTAGATTCTTAGGGGGGCGCGAACCCTACGAGCAGTACTTC.

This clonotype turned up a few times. The chain's CDR3 is CASSLDRRPNYGYTF. In nucleotides, the CDR3 is TGCGCCAGCAGCTTGGACCGACGCCCTAACTATGGCTACACCTTC. This chain links TRBV5-1 with TRBJ1-2, with unresolved D. CDR1 and CDR2 from the germline V gene are SGHRS and YFSETQ. The CDR3 runs 15 residues. V was trimmed by 0 bases and J by 0 bases, leaving 9 bases between them.

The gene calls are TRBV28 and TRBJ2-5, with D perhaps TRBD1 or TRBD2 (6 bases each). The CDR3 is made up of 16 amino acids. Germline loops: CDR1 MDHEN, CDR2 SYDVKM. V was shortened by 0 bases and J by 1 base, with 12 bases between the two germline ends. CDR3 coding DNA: TGTGCCAGCAGTTTATGGGGGGGCGCTACCCAAGAGACCCAGTACTTC. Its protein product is CASSLWGGATQETQYF.

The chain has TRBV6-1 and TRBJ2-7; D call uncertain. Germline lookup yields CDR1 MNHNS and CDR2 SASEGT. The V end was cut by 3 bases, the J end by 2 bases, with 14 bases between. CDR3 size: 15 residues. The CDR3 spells CASSDVVDKPYEQYF. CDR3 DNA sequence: TGTGCCAGCAGTGATGTGGTGGATAAACCCTACGAGCAGTACTTC.

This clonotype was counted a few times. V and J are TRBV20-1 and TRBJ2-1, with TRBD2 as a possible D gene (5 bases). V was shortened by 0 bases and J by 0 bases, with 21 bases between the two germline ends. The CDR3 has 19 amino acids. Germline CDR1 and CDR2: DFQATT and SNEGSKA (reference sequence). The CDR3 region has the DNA TGCAGTGCTAGAGAGGGCCCGGGTTTCTCGGGGAGCTCCTACAATGAGCAGTTCTTC. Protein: CSAREGPGFSGSSYNEQFF.

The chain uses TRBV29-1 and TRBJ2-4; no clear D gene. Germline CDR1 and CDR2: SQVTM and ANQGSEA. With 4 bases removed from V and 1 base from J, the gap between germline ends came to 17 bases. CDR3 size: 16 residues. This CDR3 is CSVVSRPTGAKNIQYF. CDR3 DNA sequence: TGCAGCGTTGTATCCAGGCCGACCGGGGCCAAAAACATTCAGTACTTC.

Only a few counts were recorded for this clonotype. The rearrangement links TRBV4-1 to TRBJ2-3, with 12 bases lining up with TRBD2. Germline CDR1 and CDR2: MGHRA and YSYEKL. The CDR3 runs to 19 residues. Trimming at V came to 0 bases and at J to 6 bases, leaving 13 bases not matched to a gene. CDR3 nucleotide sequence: TGCGCCAGCAGCCAAGAGGCGGCTAGCGGGAGGGCCGGTGGTGATACGCAGTATTTT. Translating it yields CASSQEAASGRAGGDTQYF.

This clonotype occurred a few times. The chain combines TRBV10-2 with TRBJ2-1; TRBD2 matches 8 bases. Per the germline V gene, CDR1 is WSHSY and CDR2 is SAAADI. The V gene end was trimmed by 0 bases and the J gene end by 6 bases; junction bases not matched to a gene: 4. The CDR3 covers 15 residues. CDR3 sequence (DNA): TGCGCCAGCAGTGAGTCCCAGGGGACTAGCAATGAGCAGTTCTTC. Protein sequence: CASSESQGTSNEQFF.